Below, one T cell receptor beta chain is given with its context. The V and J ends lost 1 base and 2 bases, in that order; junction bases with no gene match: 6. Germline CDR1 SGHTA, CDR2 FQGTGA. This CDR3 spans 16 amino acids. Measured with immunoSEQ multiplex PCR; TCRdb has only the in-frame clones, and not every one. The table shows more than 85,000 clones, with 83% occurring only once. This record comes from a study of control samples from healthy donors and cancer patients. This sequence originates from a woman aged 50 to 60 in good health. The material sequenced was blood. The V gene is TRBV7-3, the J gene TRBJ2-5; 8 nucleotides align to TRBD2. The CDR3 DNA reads TGTGCCAGCAGCTTAAACGCGGGAGGCGTGCAAGAGACCCAGTACTTC. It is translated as CASSLNAGGVQETQYF.